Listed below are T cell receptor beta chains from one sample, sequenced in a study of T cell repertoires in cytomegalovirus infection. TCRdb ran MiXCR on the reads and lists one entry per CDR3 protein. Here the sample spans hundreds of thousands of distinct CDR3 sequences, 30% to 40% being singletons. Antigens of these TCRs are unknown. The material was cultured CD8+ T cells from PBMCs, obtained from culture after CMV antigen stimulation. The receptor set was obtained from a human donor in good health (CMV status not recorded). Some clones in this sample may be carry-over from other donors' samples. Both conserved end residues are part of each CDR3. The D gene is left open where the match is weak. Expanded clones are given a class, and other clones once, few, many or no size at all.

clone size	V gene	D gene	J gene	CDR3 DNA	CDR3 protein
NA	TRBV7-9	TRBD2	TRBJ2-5	TGTGCCAGCAGCCCTACACCGGGACTAGCGGAGACCCAGTACTTC	CASSPTPGLAETQYF
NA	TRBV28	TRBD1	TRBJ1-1	TGTGCCAGCAGCCGGAGGGACAGGGCGAGCACTGAAGCTTTCTTT	CASSRRDRASTEAFF
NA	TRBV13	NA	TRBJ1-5	TGTGCCAGCAGCGTAGGGGGGCCTAATAGCAATCAGCCCCAGCATTTT	CASSVGGPNSNQPQHF
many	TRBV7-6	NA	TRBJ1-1	TGTGCCAGCAGCTTAGGGGAAGGGGCTGAAGCTTTCTTT	CASSLGEGAEAFF
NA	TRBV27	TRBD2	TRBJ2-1	TGTGCCAGCAGTTTATCCCGTAGCGGGTTTTCCTACAATGAGCAGTTCTTC	CASSLSRSGFSYNEQFF
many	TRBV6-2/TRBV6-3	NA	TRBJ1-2	TGTGCCAGCAGTCTACCGGCAAGACAGGATTACTATGGCTACACCTTC	CASSLPARQDYYGYTF
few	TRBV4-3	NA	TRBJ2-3	TGCGCCAGCAGCCCCAAGATACCAGATACGCAGTATTTT	CASSPKIPDTQYF
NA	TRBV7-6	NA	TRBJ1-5	TGTGCTAGCAGGACCGGACGGGGGGCTCGGCAGCCCCAGCATTTT	CASRTGRGARQPQHF
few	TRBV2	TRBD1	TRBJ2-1	TGTGCCAGCAGTGGTTCCCAGGGGGCCTTAGAGGATGAGCAGTTCTTC	CASSGSQGALEDEQFF
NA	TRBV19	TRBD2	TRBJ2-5	TGTGCCAGTAGTATGGGCCCAGCGGGGGGACCCCAAGAGACCCAGTACTTC	CASSMGPAGGPQETQYF
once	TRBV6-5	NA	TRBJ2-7	TGTGCCAGCAGTTACCCGAAGACGGGGGCCGAGCAGTACTTC	CASSYPKTGAEQYF
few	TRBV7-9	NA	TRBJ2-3	TGTGCCAGCAGCTCCATAGTCTACGGGGCCACAGATACGCAGTATTTT	CASSSIVYGATDTQYF
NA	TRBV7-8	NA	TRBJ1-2	TGTGCCAGCAGGACAGCATTCACCCTTGATTTAAATGGCTACACCTTC	CASRTAFTLDLNGYTF
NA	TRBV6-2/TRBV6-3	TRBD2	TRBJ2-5	TGTGCCAGCAGTTCTCCTACGGGACTAGCGGGGACCGAGACCCAGTACTTC	CASSSPTGLAGTETQYF
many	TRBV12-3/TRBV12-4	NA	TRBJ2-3	TGTGCCAGCGGGGAGACATTCAATACGCAGTATTTT	CASGETFNTQYF
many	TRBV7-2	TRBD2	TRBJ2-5	TGTGCCAGCAGCTTAGCCCGAGTTACTAGCGGGGGGCGAAGGGAAGAGACCCAGTACTTC	CASSLARVTSGGRREETQYF
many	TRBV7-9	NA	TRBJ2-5	TGTGCCAGCAGCTTATCGACAGTACAAGAGACCCAGTACTTC	CASSLSTVQETQYF
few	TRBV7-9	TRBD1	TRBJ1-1	TGTGCCAGCAGCTCGCGGCTCCCGGGACAGAAGGGAACTGAAGCTTTCTTT	CASSSRLPGQKGTEAFF